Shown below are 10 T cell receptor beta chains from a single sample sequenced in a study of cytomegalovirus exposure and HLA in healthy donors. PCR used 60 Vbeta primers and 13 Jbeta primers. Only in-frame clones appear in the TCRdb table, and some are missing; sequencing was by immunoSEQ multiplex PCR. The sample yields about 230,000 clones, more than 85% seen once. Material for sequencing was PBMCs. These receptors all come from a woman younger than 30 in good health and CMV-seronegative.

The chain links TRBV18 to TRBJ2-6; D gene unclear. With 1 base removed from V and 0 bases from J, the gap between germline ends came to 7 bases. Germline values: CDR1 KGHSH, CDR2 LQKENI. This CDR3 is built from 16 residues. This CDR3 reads CASSPLESSGANVLTF. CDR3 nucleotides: TGTGCCAGCTCACCACTCGAGTCCTCTGGGGCCAACGTCCTGACTTTC.

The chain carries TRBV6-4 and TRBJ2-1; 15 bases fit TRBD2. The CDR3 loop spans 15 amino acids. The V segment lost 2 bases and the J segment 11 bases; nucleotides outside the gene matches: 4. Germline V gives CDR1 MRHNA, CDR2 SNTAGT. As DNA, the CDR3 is TGTGCCAGCAGTGACCCCGGACTAGCGGGGGGGAAGCAGTTCTTC. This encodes CASSDPGLAGGKQFF.

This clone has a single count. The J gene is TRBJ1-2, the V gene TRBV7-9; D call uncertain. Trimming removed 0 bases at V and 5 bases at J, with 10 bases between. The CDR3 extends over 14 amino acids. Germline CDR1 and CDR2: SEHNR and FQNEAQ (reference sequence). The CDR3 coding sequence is TGTGCCAGCAGCTTAGCAGGCGGCAGATATGGCTACACCTTC. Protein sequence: CASSLAGGRYGYTF.

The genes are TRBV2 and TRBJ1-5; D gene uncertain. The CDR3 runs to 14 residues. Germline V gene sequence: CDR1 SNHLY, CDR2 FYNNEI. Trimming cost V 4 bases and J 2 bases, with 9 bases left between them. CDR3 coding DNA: TGTGCCAGCAGTGCGAGGGAGGGCAATCAGCCCCAGCATTTT. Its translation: CASSAREGNQPQHF.

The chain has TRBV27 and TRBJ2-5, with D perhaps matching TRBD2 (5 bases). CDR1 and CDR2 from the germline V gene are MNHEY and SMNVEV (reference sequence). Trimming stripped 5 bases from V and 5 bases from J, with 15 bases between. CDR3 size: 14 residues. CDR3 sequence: CASSPRGVGETQYF. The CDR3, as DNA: TGTGCCAGCAGTCCCCGGGGAGTTGGGGAGACCCAGTACTTC.

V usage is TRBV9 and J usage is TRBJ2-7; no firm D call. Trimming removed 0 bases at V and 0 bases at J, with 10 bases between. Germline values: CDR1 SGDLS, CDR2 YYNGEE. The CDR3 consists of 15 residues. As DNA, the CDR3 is TGTGCCAGCAGCGTAGGTCGCCTACCCTCCTACGAGCAGTACTTC. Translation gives CASSVGRLPSYEQYF.

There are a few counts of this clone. The CDR3 nucleotides read TGTGCCAGCAGTGAACTAGCGGGGGGGCCGGATACGCAGTATTTT. Translated: CASSELAGGPDTQYF. The chain has TRBV6-1 and TRBJ2-3; 12 nucleotides align to TRBD2. The CDR3 contains 15 residues. Looked up from germline, CDR1 is MNHNS and CDR2 is SASEGT. V lost 2 bases to trimming and J lost 6 bases; unmatched junction nucleotides: 3.

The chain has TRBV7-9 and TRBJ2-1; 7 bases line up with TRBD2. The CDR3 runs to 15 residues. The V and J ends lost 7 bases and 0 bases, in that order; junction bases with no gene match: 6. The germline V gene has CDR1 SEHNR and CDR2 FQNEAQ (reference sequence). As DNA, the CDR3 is TGTGCCAGCAACCCTCGCGGGAGCTCCTACAATGAGCAGTTCTTC. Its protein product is CASNPRGSSYNEQFF.

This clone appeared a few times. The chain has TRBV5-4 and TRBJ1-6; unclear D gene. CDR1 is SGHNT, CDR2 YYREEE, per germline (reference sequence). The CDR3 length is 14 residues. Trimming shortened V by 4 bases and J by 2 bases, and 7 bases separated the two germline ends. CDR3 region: CASSLLAYNSPLHF. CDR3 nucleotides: TGTGCCAGCAGCCTGCTAGCCTATAATTCACCCCTCCACTTT.

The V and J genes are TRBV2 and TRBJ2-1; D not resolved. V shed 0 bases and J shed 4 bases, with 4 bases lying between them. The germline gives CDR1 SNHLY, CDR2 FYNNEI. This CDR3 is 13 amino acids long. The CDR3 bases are TGTGCCAGCAGTGAAGCCGGGTACAATGAGCAGTTCTTC. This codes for CASSEAGYNEQFF.